Listed below are T cell receptor beta chains from one sample, sequenced in a study of regulatory T cells in long-lasting Graves disease. MiXCR was run by TCRdb on the multiplex PCR reads, yielding one entry per CDR3 protein. The sample consists of 650,000 to 850,000 distinct CDR3 sequences, approximately 29% of them appearing once. The specimen was peripheral blood mononuclear cells (PBMCs), collected when the disease was refractory, from a patient treated with antithyroid drugs. All receptors derive from a female donor with Graves disease. CDR3s include the opening cysteine and the closing phenylalanine or tryptophan. The D gene is left open where the match is weak. Expanded clones are given a class, and other clones once, few, many or no size at all.

TRBV27,TRBJ1-1,NA,NA,CASRTLGRMNTEAFF,TGTGCCAGCAGGACATTGGGACGGATGAACACTGAAGCTTTCTTT
TRBV11-2,TRBJ1-1,NA,many,CASSLGSDWSEAFF,TGTGCCAGCAGCTTAGGATCGGACTGGAGTGAAGCTTTCTTT
TRBV28,TRBJ1-4,NA,few,CASTLPGVLNAELFF,TGTGCCAGCACCTTACCCGGGGTTCTCAATGCGGAACTGTTTTTT
TRBV15,TRBJ2-7,NA,NA,CATSSSPDSAYEQYF,TGTGCCACCAGCAGTTCCCCCGACAGCGCCTACGAGCAGTACTTC
TRBV6-9,TRBJ1-1,NA,NA,CASSYVWRVSMNTEAFF,TGTGCCAGCAGTTACGTATGGAGGGTTAGTATGAACACTGAAGCTTTCTTT
TRBV6-1,TRBJ1-5,TRBD1,NA,CASSYDRGDQPQHF,TGTGCCAGCAGTTACGACAGGGGGGATCAGCCCCAGCATTTT
TRBV7-3,TRBJ2-1,TRBD2,NA,CASSTQGLAGANNEQFF,TGTGCCAGCAGCACTCAGGGACTAGCGGGAGCAAACAATGAGCAGTTCTTC
TRBV6-2/TRBV6-3,TRBJ2-7,NA,NA,CASRKQGLGSEQYF,TGTGCCAGCAGAAAACAGGGCCTTGGATCCGAGCAGTACTTC
TRBV7-3,TRBJ1-1,NA,NA,CASSLQGLGEAFF,TGTGCCAGCAGCTTACAGGGTTTAGGTGAAGCTTTCTTT
TRBV27,TRBJ1-6,TRBD1,few,CASSAEGAVSPLHF,TGTGCCAGCAGCGCAGAGGGGGCGGTGTCACCCCTCCACTTT
TRBV12-3/TRBV12-4,TRBJ1-6,NA,many,CASSSRGSGNSPLHF,TGTGCCAGCAGCTCCCGTGGGTCTGGAAATTCACCCCTCCACTTT
TRBV6-2/TRBV6-3,TRBJ1-4,NA,NA,CAGSNGGTTNEKLFF,TGTGCCGGCTCTAACGGGGGGACAACTAATGAAAAACTGTTTTTT
TRBV7-2,TRBJ2-5,TRBD2,once,CASSLPPTSGRALGETQYF,TGTGCCAGCAGCTTACCCCCCACTAGCGGGAGGGCCTTGGGGGAGACCCAGTACTTC
TRBV6-1,TRBJ2-2,TRBD2,many,CASSEGSLAGTGELFF,TGTGCCAGCAGTGAAGGGAGTCTAGCGGGGACCGGGGAGCTGTTTTTT
TRBV11-2,TRBJ2-4,NA,many,CASSLSDIQYF,TGTGCCAGCAGCTTAAGCGACATTCAGTACTTC
TRBV27,TRBJ1-2,TRBD1,many,CASSPGQVPANYGYTF,TGTGCCAGCAGTCCGGGACAGGTCCCCGCTAACTATGGCTACACCTTC
TRBV19,TRBJ2-5,TRBD1,few,CASSTPTGGTVETQYF,TGTGCCAGTAGTACCCCGACAGGGGGGACGGTAGAGACCCAGTACTTC